Below are 17 T cell receptor beta chains sequenced from a single sample in a study of CD8+ T cells in alopecia areata (dated by TCRdb to between 2017 and 2018). Library method: the immunoSEQ multiplex PCR assay. To provide template for TCR sequencing, every sample had RNA extracted and reverse transcribed into cDNA. As stored in TCRdb, this immuneACCESS dataset retains in-frame rearrangements with V and J assigned. A fraction of the clones does not appear; measured against another copy, unresolved V genes explain less than half of the discrepancy, and the remainder lacks a known reason. The table for this sample lists 110,000 or so clones; 45% to 60% of them were counted only once. 20% to 30% of the sample rests with the top ten. Sequencing was carried out using NKG2D-low CD8+ T cells sorted from blood. Taken with the paper, the label for cell subset or site translates to: sorted CD8+ NKG2D-low blood T cells. All receptors derive from a human donor with alopecia areata.

This clone showed up just a few times. The genes are TRBV6-1 and TRBJ2-7; D not certain. V dropped 2 bases and J dropped 2 bases, with 10 bases sitting between them. The V gene's germline CDR1 is MNHNS and CDR2 SASEGT. This CDR3 is 14 amino acids long. The DNA of the CDR3 is TGTGCCAGCAGTGAATGGAAGGGTCCCTACGAGCAGTACTTC. Protein product: CASSEWKGPYEQYF.

The sample holds a few counts of this clone. The chain recombines TRBV28 with TRBJ2-1; D unresolved. Germline CDR1 MDHEN, CDR2 SYDVKM. The CDR3 runs 16 residues. V was cut by 7 bases and J by 3 bases, with 19 bases left in between. As DNA, the CDR3 is TGTGCCAGCACCCCCTCGGCAGGCTTGGTCTACAATGAGCAGTTCTTC. Its protein is CASTPSAGLVYNEQFF.

There are a few counts of this clone. V usage is TRBV6-1 and J usage is TRBJ2-7; TRBD1 is a possible D gene (6 bases). Trimming cost V 6 bases and J 2 bases, with 11 bases left between them. This CDR3 is built from 13 residues. Per germline, CDR1 MNHNS and CDR2 SASEGT. DNA of the CDR3: TGTGCCAGCAGCACCGGACAGACCTACGAGCAGTACTTC. Translated, it gives CASSTGQTYEQYF.

V is TRBV11-2 and J is TRBJ2-1, with D tentatively TRBD2 (5 bases). The germline CDR1 and CDR2 sequences are SGHAT and FQNNGV. The V end was cut by 2 bases, the J end by 7 bases, with 15 bases between. This CDR3 region has 15 residues. CDR3 amino acids: CASSLNSGRGNEQFF. In DNA, the CDR3 is TGTGCCAGCAGCTTAAACTCAGGACGGGGAAATGAGCAGTTCTTC.

This chain joins TRBV29-1 and TRBJ1-1; D unresolved. From germline, CDR1 is SQVTM and CDR2 ANQGSEA. V lost 4 bases, J lost 1 base, and 19 bases lay in between. The length of the CDR3 is 16 residues. The CDR3 spells CSVVILRVTGNTEAFF. CDR3 in DNA: TGCAGCGTTGTGATACTTAGGGTAACTGGGAACACTGAAGCTTTCTTT.

The chain joins TRBV2 to TRBJ2-4, with D perhaps TRBD2 (6 bases). V lost 6 bases and J lost 2, with 11 bases in between. In germline, CDR1 is SNHLY, CDR2 FYNNEI. The CDR3 is 14 amino acids. In DNA, the CDR3 is TGTGCCAGCAGCCCCGGGAGAACCAAAAACATTCAGTACTTC. It specifies CASSPGRTKNIQYF.

The CDR3 DNA reads TGCGCCAGCAGTCAATCTAGCTCTCGTGGGGCCCTCTCATACAATGAGCAGTTCTTC. This encodes CASSQSSSRGALSYNEQFF. The chain couples TRBV23-1 to TRBJ2-1; D perhaps matches TRBD1 (5 bases). TRBV23-1 is an ORF; its function is uncertain. Between the trimmed V and J ends, which lost 0 bases and 4 bases, there was a span of 22 bases. The CDR3 extends over 19 amino acids.

V gene TRBV28 combines with J gene TRBJ2-2, with 10 bases lining up with TRBD2. There are 15 residues in the CDR3. The V gene end was trimmed by 5 bases and the J gene end by 7 bases; junction bases not matched to a gene: 7. Looked up from germline, CDR1 is MDHEN and CDR2 is SYDVKM. The CDR3 sequence is CASSVLAGVYGELFF. Here the CDR3 DNA reads TGTGCCAGCAGTGTTCTAGCGGGAGTTTACGGGGAGCTGTTTTTT.

This clone has only a few counts. The chain links TRBV7-8 to TRBJ1-5, with D perhaps matching TRBD1 (5 bases). Germline V gene lookup returns CDR1 SGHVS and CDR2 FQNEAQ. CDR3 length: 16 residues. Trimming shortened V by 1 base and J by 6 bases, and 16 bases separated the two germline ends. CDR3 coding DNA: TGTGCCAGCAGCTTAGTGCGGGCAGGGCTGGGTCAGCCCCAGCATTTT. This gives the protein CASSLVRAGLGQPQHF.

The rearrangement joins TRBV6-6 to TRBJ1-1; a weak D match, TRBD1 (5 bases). Germline V lookup: CDR1 MNHNY, CDR2 SVGAGI (reference sequence). CDR3 length: 13 amino acids. V was pared by 7 bases and J by 0 bases, with 9 bases between. The CDR3 DNA follows: TGTGCCAGCACGGTGGGACTGAACACTGAAGCTTTCTTT. Its protein product is CASTVGLNTEAFF.

The chain joins TRBV7-9 to TRBJ1-2; D is possibly TRBD1 (6 bases). CDR3 length: 17 amino acids. CDR1 SEHNR and CDR2 FQNEAQ come from the germline V gene (reference sequence). V was clipped by 0 bases and J by 8 bases, with 22 bases between them. CDR3 coding DNA: TGTGCCAGCAGCTTAGCTTCCCAGAGGGGGGCCGGAGCAGGCTACACCTTC. Encoded protein: CASSLASQRGAGAGYTF.

The rearrangement uses TRBV27 and TRBJ2-5, with 9 bases fitting TRBD1. The J call could be wrong; TRBJ2-7 is a better fit for the DNA end. The CDR3 runs to 15 residues. Germline CDR1 and CDR2: MNHEY and SMNVEV (reference sequence). CDR3: CASSLAGQGWYEQYF. CDR3 sequence (DNA): TGTGCCAGCAGTTTAGCCGGACAGGGGTGGTACGAGCAGTACTTC.

The gene calls are TRBV2 and TRBJ2-7; TRBD1 matches at 9 bases. V gave up 6 bases and J gave up 2 bases; unmatched junction bases: 8. Germline V gene lookup returns CDR1 SNHLY and CDR2 FYNNEI. There are 15 residues in the CDR3. DNA of the CDR3: TGTGCCAGCAGCGCCGGGACAGGGATAACCTACGAGCAGTACTTC. Its protein is CASSAGTGITYEQYF.

The chain uses TRBV28 and TRBJ2-5; a weak D match, TRBD2 (6 bases). Trimming took 1 base from V and 13 from J, leaving 10 bases between them. CDR3 length: 11 residues. Germline V lookup: CDR1 MDHEN, CDR2 SYDVKM. This CDR3 is CASSLSGTWYF. The CDR3 DNA follows: TGTGCCAGCAGTTTATCGGGGACTTGGTACTTC.

This clone was picked up a small number of times. CDR3 DNA sequence: TGCGCCAGCAGCTTGAGCGGGAGGGACGTTACGCAGTATTTT. Translation gives CASSLSGRDVTQYF. The V and J genes are TRBV5-1 and TRBJ2-3; 10 bases line up with TRBD2. This CDR3 region has 14 residues. The germline CDR1 and CDR2 sequences are SGHRS and YFSETQ. The trim removed 1 base at V and 8 bases at J, leaving 4 bases unmatched.

The rearrangement uses TRBV27 and TRBJ2-5; TRBD2 agrees at 8 bases. The V and J ends lost 5 bases and 4 bases, in that order; junction bases with no gene match: 6. The CDR3 contains 14 residues. Germline V gene sequence: CDR1 MNHEY, CDR2 SMNVEV (reference sequence). The DNA for the CDR3 is TGTGCCAGCAGTAAAAGCGGGAGAGGAGAGACCCAGTACTTC. Translated, it gives CASSKSGRGETQYF.

The chain combines TRBV9 with TRBJ2-5, with TRBD2 matching over 10 bases. The CDR3 consists of 17 residues. Trimming cost V 3 bases and J 4 bases; bases outside gene matches: 12. Per germline, CDR1 SGDLS and CDR2 YYNGEE. The CDR3 loop is CASSAPPASGSVETQYF. DNA for the CDR3: TGTGCCAGCAGCGCACCTCCGGCTAGCGGGAGTGTAGAGACCCAGTACTTC. The complete variable domain, with remaining parts taken from reference TRBV9 and TRBJ2-5, reads DSGVTQTPKHLITATGQRVTLRCSPRSGDLSVYWYQQSLDQGLQFLIQYYNGEERAKGNILERFSAQQFPDLHSELNLSSLELGDSALYFCASSAPPASGSVETQYFGPGTRLLVL.